This is a list of T cell receptor beta chains from one sample in a study of cytomegalovirus exposure and HLA in healthy donors. Only in-frame clones appear in the TCRdb table, and some are missing; sequencing was by immunoSEQ multiplex PCR. This table holds more than 50,000 clones, approximately 63% found once. The sample taken for sequencing was PBMCs. Receptor source: a woman in her sixties in good health and CMV-seropositive. The CDR3 runs from the conserved cysteine through the conserved F or W. Each record gives: CDR3 length, V gene, CDR3 protein.

>15|TRBV11-2
CASSARDRGFTEAFF
>15|TRBV7-9
CSSSLVDGPSGGYTF
>16|TRBV7-9
CASSLGDSFPGNTIYF
>15|TRBV6-5
CASSTPGGTRYEQYF
>12|TRBV7-2
CASSPDSYGYTF
>16|TRBV7-9
CASSPDRGLENTEAFF
>11|TRBV29-1
CSVPLGNTIYF
>15|TRBV19
CASSISAGSNEKLFF
>13|TRBV19
CASSIDLPTEAFF
>16|TRBV5-1
CASSPQGTGAGTEAFF
>15|TRBV12-5
CASGPTDRGIHEQYF
>13|TRBV5-1
CASSLEGNYGYTF
>15|TRBV5-6
CASSFPGGQGGELFF
>12|TRBV14
CASSPTGNTIYF
>13|TRBV2
CASTRQGAGEQYF
>14|TRBV29-1
CSVEGLVSTDTQYF
>14|TRBV10-3
CAISEVRDTGELFF
>15|TRBV6-5
CASITGGGSDNEQFF
>15|TRBV19
CASRSPGGGDYEQYF
>15|TRBV27
CASSFAGQWSSPLHF
>15|TRBV7-9
CASIRGAGGNTEAFF
>14|TRBV5-5
CASSLANFNQPQHF
>14|TRBV27
CASSLATNTGELFF
>15|TRBV19
CASSPDRADTGELFF
>11|TRBV6-1
CASWRGSGYTF
>11|TRBV7-9
CASSSSLRQFF
>15|TRBV6-5
CASQEISGANQPQHF
>15|TRBV19
CASSNSPIGYTGYTF
>14|TRBV18
CASSPPGRADGYTF
>13|TRBV4-3
CASSQGGYNEQFF
>14|TRBV7-7
CASSYGLAGDTQYF
>15|TRBV19
CASSTGLRGNQPQHF
>15|TRBV19
CASSKTGGNNYGYTF
>14|TRBV2
CASSAGTGRLGAFF
>15|TRBV7-2
CASREAGSSYNEQFF
>15|TRBV30
CAWSRGRAYTDTQYF
>14|TRBV10-3
CAISPRDTDSPLHF
>13|TRBV10-3
CAIRESGDETQYF
>14|TRBV6-6
CASSPSPSAYGYTF
>17|TRBV15
CATSRIPGQGPTGELFF
>14|TRBV9
CASSGGQGSGGYTF
>13|TRBV6-5
CASSATGGTEAFF
>14|TRBV7-2
CASSTRTERETQYF
>13|TRBV4-3
CASSQEGGDTQYF
>12|TRBV5-1
CASSLGDNEQFF
>14|TRBV9
CASSASGKLDTQYF
>15|TRBV6-5
CASSKDRVPLYEQYF
>16|TRBV5-8
CASSLGWTGNTGELFF
>14|TRBV5-1
CASSLALAGETQYF
>18|TRBV10-2
CASSEPGALAGAGETQYF
>15|TRBV19
CASSILWASNQPQHF